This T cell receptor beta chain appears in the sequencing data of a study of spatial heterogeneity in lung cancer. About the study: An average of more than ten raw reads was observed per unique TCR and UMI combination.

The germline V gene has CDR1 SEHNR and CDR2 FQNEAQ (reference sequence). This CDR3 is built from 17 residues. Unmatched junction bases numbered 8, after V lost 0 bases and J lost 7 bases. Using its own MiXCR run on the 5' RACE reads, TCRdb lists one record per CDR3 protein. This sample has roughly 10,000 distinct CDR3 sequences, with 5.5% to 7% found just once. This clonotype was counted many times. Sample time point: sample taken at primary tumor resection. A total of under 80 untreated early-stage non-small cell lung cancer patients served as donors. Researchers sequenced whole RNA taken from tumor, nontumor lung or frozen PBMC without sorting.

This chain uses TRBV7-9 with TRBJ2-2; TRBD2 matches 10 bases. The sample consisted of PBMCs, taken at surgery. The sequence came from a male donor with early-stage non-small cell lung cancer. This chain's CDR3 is CASSLAEIAGGNGELFF. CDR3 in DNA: TGTGCCAGCAGCTTAGCGGAAATAGCGGGAGGAAACGGGGAGCTGTTTTTT.